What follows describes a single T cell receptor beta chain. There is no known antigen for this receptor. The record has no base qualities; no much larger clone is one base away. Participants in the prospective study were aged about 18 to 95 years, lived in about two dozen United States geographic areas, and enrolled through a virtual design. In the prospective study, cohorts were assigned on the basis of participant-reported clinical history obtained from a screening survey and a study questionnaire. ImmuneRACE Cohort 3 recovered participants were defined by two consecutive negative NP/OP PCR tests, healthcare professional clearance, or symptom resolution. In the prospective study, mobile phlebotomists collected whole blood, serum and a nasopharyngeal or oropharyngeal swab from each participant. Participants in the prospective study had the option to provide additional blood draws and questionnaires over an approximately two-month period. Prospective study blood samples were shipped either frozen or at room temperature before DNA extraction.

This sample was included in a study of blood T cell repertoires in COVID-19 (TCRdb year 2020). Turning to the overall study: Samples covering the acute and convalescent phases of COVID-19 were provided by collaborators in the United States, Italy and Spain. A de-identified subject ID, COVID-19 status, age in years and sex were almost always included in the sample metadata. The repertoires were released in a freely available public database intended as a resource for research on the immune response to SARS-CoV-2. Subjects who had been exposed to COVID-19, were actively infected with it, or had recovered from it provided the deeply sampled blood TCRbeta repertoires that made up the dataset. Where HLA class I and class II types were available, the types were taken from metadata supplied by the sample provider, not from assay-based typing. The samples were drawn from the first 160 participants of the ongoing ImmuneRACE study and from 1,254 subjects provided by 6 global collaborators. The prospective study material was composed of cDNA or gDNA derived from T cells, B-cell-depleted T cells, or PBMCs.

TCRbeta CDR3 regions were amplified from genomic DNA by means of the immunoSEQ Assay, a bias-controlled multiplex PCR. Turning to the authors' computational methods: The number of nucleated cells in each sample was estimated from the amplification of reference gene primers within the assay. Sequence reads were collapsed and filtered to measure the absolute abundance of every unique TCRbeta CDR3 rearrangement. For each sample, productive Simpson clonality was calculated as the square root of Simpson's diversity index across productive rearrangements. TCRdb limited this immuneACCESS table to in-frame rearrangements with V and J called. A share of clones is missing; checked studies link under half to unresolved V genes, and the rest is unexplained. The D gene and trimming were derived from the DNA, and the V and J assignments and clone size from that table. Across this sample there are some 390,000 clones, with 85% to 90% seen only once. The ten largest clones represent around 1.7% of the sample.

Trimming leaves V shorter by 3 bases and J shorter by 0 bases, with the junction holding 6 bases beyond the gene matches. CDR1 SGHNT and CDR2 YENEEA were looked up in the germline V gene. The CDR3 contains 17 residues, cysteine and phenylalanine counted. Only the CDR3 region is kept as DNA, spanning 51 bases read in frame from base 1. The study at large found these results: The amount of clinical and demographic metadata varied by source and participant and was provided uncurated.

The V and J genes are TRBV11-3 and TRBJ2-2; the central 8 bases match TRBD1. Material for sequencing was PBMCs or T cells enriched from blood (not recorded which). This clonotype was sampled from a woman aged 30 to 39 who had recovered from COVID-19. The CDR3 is CASSFYRGYANTGELFF. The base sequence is TGTGCCAGCAGCTTTTACAGGGGGTACGCGAACACCGGGGAGCTGTTTTTT.